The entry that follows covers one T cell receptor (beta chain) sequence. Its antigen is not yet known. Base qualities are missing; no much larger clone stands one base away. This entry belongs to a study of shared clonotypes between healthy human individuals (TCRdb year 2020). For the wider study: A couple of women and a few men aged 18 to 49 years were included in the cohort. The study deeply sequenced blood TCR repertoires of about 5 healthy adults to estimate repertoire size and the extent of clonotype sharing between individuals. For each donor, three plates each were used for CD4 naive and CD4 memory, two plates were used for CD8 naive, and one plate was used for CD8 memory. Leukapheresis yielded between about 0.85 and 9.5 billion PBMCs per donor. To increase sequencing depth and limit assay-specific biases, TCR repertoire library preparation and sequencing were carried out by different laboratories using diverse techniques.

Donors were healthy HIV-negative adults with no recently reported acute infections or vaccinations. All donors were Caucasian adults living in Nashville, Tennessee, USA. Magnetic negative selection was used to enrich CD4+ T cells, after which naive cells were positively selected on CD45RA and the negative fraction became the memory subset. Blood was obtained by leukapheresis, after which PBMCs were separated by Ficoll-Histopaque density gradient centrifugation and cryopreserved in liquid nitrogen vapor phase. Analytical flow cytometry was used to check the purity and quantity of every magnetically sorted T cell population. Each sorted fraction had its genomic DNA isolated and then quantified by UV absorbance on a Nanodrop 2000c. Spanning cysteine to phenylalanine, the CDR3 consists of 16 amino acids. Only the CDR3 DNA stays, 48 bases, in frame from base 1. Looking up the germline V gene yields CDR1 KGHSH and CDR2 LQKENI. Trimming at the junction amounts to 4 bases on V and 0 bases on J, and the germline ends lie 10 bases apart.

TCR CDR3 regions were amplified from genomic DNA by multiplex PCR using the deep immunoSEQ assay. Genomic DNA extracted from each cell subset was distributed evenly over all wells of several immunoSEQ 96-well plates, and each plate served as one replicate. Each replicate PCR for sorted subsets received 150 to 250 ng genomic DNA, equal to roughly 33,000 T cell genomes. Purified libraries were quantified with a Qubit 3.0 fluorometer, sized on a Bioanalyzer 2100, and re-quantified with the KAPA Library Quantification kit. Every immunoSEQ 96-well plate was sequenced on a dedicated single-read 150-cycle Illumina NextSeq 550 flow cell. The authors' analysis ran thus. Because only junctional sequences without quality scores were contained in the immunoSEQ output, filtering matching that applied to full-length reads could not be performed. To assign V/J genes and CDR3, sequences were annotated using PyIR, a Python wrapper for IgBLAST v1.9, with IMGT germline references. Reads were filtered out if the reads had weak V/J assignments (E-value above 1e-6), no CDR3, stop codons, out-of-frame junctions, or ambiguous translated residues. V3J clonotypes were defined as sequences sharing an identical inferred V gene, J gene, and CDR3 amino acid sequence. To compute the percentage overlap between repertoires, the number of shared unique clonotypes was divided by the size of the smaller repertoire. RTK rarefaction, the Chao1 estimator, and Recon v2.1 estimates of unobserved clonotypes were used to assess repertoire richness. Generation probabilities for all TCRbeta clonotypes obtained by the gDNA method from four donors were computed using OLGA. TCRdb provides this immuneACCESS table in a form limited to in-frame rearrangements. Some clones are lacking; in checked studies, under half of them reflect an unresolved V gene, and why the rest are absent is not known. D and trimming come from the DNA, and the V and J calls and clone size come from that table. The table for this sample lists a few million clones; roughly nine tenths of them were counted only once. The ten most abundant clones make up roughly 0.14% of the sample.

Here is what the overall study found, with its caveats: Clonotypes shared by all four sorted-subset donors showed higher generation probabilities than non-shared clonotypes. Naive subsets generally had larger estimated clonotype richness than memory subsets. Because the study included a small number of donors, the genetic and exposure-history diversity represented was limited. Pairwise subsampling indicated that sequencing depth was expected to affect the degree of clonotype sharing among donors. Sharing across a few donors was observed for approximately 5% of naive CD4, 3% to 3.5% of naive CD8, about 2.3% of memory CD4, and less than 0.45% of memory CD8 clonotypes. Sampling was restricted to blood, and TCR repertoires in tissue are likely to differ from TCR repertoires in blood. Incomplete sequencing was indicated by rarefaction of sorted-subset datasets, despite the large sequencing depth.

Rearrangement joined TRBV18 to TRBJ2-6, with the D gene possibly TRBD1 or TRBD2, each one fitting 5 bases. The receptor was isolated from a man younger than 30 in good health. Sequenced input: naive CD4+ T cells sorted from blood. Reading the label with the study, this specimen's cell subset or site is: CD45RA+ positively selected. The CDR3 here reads CASSQPGRSGANVLTF. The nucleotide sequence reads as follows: TGTGCCAGCTCACAACCGGGACGCTCTGGGGCCAACGTCCTGACTTTC.